The T cell receptor beta chain described here comes from a study of T cell responses to AZD1222 COVID-19 vaccine. Notes on this clone: Its antigen is not known.

Overall study findings and caveats: Donors were largely white British and mainly female; clonal diversity was possibly underestimated. After two AZD1222 doses, spike-specific TCR breadth and depth rose versus day 0.

The CDR3 runs 16 residues. Germline values: CDR1 MNHEY, CDR2 SVGAGI. Trimming took 0 bases from V and 2 from J; bases not matched to a gene: 5. Measured with immunoSEQ multiplex PCR; TCRdb has only the in-frame clones, and not every one. The top ten hold about 4.9% of the sample, which has roughly 100,000 clones, roughly 90% seen once. The starting material was peripheral blood, obtained on day 0 of AZD1222 vaccination. The rearrangement joins TRBV6-5 to TRBJ2-7; 9 bases are a match to TRBD2. The TCR originated in an adult in good health. The CDR3 DNA reads TGTGCCAGCAGTTACTCGTTACTAGCGGGCCCCTACGAGCAGTACTTC. This gives the protein CASSYSLLAGPYEQYF.